Following are 19 T cell receptor beta chains from one sample sequenced in a study of CD8+ T cells in alopecia areata (dated by TCRdb to the late 2010s). The library was built by means of the immunoSEQ multiplex PCR assay. RNA was extracted from all samples and reverse transcribed into cDNA, which served as template for TCR sequencing. TCRdb mirrors the immuneACCESS table, restricted to in-frame sequences. Some clones are absent from its copies; in checked studies, under half trace to an unresolved V gene, and the reason for the others is unknown. This sample gives 140,000 to 150,000 clones in total; 62% of them show up just once. The ten largest make up 36% of the sample. The sequencing input was CD8+ T cells sorted from blood. Receptor source: a human donor in good health.

The chain joins TRBV4-1 to TRBJ2-5, with TRBD2 identical over 11 bases. Germline assignment: CDR1 MGHRA and CDR2 YSYEKL. V trimming: 0 bases; J trimming: 4 bases; junction bases outside the gene matches: 4. The CDR3 spans 16 residues. In DNA, the CDR3 is TGCGCCAGCAGCCAAGATCTGCTAGCGGGAGGAGAGACCCAGTACTTC. Amino acids: CASSQDLLAGGETQYF.

The rearrangement uses TRBV19 and TRBJ1-5; D not resolved. The germline CDR1 and CDR2 sequences are LNHDA and SQIVND (reference sequence). Between the trimmed V and J ends, which lost 7 bases and 5 bases, there was a span of 15 bases. The CDR3 totals 14 residues. The CDR3 DNA reads as TGTGCCAGTACCTCCTTAATGGAGGATCAGCCCCAGCATTTT. This codes for CASTSLMEDQPQHF.

This clone showed up just a few times. The J gene is TRBJ1-2, the V gene TRBV27; D remains ambiguous. The CDR3 contains 11 residues. Germline V lookup: CDR1 MNHEY, CDR2 SMNVEV (reference sequence). Between the trimmed V and J ends, which lost 6 bases and 6 bases, there was a span of 8 bases. CDR3 loop: CASRGSHGYTF. The CDR3, as DNA: TGTGCCAGCAGGGGATCGCATGGCTACACCTTC.

Only a few counts were recorded for this clone. The chain employs TRBV6-1 and TRBJ2-7, with unresolved D. V was clipped by 2 bases and J by 1 base, with 12 bases between them. This CDR3 contains 15 residues. Germline lookup yields CDR1 MNHNS and CDR2 SASEGT. The CDR3 nucleotides read TGTGCCAGCAGTGAATTTTTGGCGGAGTCCTACGAGCAGTACTTC. Residues: CASSEFLAESYEQYF.

This rearrangement joins TRBV29-1 to TRBJ2-5; possible D gene TRBD1, 5 bases. The germline V gene encodes CDR1 SQVTM and CDR2 ANQGSEA. Trimming pared 1 base from V and 6 bases from J, leaving 9 bases between. The CDR3 totals 12 residues. The CDR3 protein is CSVEGGEKTQYF. CDR3 DNA: TGCAGCGTTGAAGGGGGCGAAAAGACCCAGTACTTC.

V gene TRBV5-6 combines with J gene TRBJ1-5; D gene unclear. Germline V gene data show CDR1 as SGHDT and CDR2 as YYEEEE. CDR3 length: 14 residues. V lost 4 bases, J lost 0 bases, and 8 bases lay in between. This CDR3 reads CASSRYYSNQPQHF. CDR3 in DNA: TGTGCCAGCAGCAGATATTATAGCAATCAGCCCCAGCATTTT. The complete variable domain, with remaining parts taken from reference TRBV5-6 and TRBJ1-5, reads DAGVTQSPTHLIKTRGQQVTLRCSPKSGHDTVSWYQQALGQGPQFIFQYYEEEERQRGNFPDRFSGHQFPNYSSELNVNALLLGDSALYLCASSRYYSNQPQHFGDGTRLSIL.

This clone was detected a few times. V usage is TRBV29-1 and J usage is TRBJ2-1; maybe TRBD2 (5 bases). Germline CDR1 and CDR2: SQVTM and ANQGSEA. The CDR3 runs to 13 residues. V lost 4 bases, J lost 8 bases, and 15 bases lay in between. For the CDR3, the DNA is TGCAGCGTTGCCTCGGTGCCCGGGGATGAGCAGTTCTTC. As protein: CSVASVPGDEQFF.

The rearrangement uses TRBV7-2 and TRBJ2-7; 7 bases are a match to TRBD1. The germline V gene has CDR1 SGHTA and CDR2 FQGNSA. This CDR3 spans 15 amino acids. V shed 5 bases, J shed 2 bases, and the junction held 9 bases outside the gene matches. The CDR3 nucleotides read TGTGCCAGCAGCCCCGTGACAGGGAACGCCTACGAGCAGTACTTC. This gives the protein CASSPVTGNAYEQYF.

The chain employs TRBV7-9 and TRBJ1-1; a weak D match, TRBD1 (5 bases). The ends were cut back, 1 base at V and 11 bases at J, with 14 bases in the middle. Germline V lookup: CDR1 SEHNR, CDR2 FQNEAQ (reference sequence). The CDR3 contains 13 residues. The CDR3: CASSLDDWDEAFF. As DNA, the CDR3 is TGTGCCAGCAGCTTAGATGATTGGGACGAGGCTTTCTTT. The whole variable domain, filled in from reference TRBV7-9 and TRBJ1-1, reads DTGVSQNPRHKITKRGQNVTFRCDPISEHNRLYWYRQTLGQGPEFLTYFQNEAQLEKSRLLSDRFSAERPKGSFSTLEIQRTEQGDSAMYLCASSLDDWDEAFFGQGTRLTVV.

DNA of the CDR3: TGTGCCAGCAGCTTGGCAGGCCCTGGCTACACCTTC. It encodes CASSLAGPGYTF. The V call is TRBV5-6, the J call TRBJ1-2; D unclear. Between the trimmed V and J ends, which lost 0 bases and 7 bases, there was a span of 7 bases. Germline V gene data show CDR1 as SGHDT and CDR2 as YYEEEE. The CDR3 totals 12 residues.

This chain joins TRBV6-5 and TRBJ2-1; D may match TRBD1 or TRBD2 (5 bases each). CDR1 is MNHEY, CDR2 SVGAGI, per germline. The CDR3 spans 15 residues. Trimming cost V 0 bases and J 2 bases, with 8 bases left between them. In DNA, the CDR3 is TGTGCCAGCAGTTACTCTCCGGGGCCCTACAATGAGCAGTTCTTC. Protein sequence: CASSYSPGPYNEQFF.

The chain employs TRBV29-1 and TRBJ2-7, with D hard to call. The CDR3 is 11 residues long. CDR1 and CDR2 from the germline V gene are SQVTM and ANQGSEA. Trimming took 4 bases from V and 3 from J, leaving 7 bases between them. CDR3 residues: CSVVSYYEQYF. The CDR3 DNA follows: TGCAGCGTTGTAAGTTACTACGAGCAGTACTTC.

The gene calls are TRBV30 and TRBJ2-7; 10 nucleotides align to TRBD2. CDR1 GTSNPN and CDR2 SVGIG come from the germline V gene (reference sequence). The CDR3 has 15 residues. Trimming removed 7 bases from V and 5 bases from J; junction bases left unmatched: 14. The CDR3 nucleotides are TGTGCCTTCAGAGAGGCTAGCGGGGGCAGCGACGAGCAGTACTTC. This sequence encodes CAFREASGGSDEQYF.

This clone appeared a few times. CDR3 DNA sequence: TGTGCCAGCAGCTCCCGAATAGCGGGAGGGCCGTGGGAGACCCAGTACTTC. This codes for CASSSRIAGGPWETQYF. The genes are TRBV13 and TRBJ2-5, with TRBD2 matching 11 bases. The CDR3 totals 17 residues. Germline trimming cut 4 bases from V and 5 bases from J; bases unmatched to any gene: 12. Germline values: CDR1 PRHDT, CDR2 FYEKMQ (reference sequence).

This chain links TRBV29-1 with TRBJ2-3, with D possibly being TRBD1 or TRBD2 (5 bases each). The CDR3 spans 12 residues. Trimming pared 7 bases from V and 4 bases from J, leaving 12 bases between. Germline loops: CDR1 SQVTM, CDR2 ANQGSEA. CDR3 bases: TGCAGCGAACGGGACGCGGCAGATACGCAGTATTTT. Translating it yields CSERDAADTQYF.

The chain combines TRBV6-6 with TRBJ2-2; D unclear. V lost 4 bases and J 6 bases, leaving 9 bases between the germline ends. This CDR3 has 13 amino acids. The germline V gene encodes CDR1 MNHNY and CDR2 SVGAGI (reference sequence). The CDR3 DNA reads TGTGCCAGCAGTTCGGACCAAGCCGGGGAGCTGTTTTTT. Protein sequence: CASSSDQAGELFF.

The chain uses TRBV27 and TRBJ1-1; no reliable D call. The V and J ends lost 5 bases and 6 bases respectively, with 10 bases between them. Germline CDR1 is MNHEY and CDR2 is SMNVEV (reference sequence). The CDR3 contains 12 residues. DNA of the CDR3: TGTGCCAGCAGTCCCGGTGGGCCTGAAGCTTTCTTT. The encoded protein is CASSPGGPEAFF.

This chain uses TRBV29-1 with TRBJ1-5; the D is unclear. Trimming shortened V by 4 bases and J by 1 base, and 11 bases separated the two germline ends. This CDR3 is built from 14 residues. The germline V gene has CDR1 SQVTM and CDR2 ANQGSEA. The CDR3 loop reads CSVGPAGSNQPQHF. The CDR3 DNA sequence: TGCAGCGTTGGGCCGGCAGGAAGCAATCAGCCCCAGCATTTT.

The chain links TRBV29-1 to TRBJ2-2; D not certain. Trimming pared 3 bases from V and 4 bases from J, leaving 9 bases between. The CDR3 is 13 residues long. The germline CDR1 and CDR2 sequences are SQVTM and ANQGSEA. CDR3 nucleotide sequence: TGCAGCGTTGATTCTGGTGCCACCGGGGAGCTGTTTTTT. Protein sequence: CSVDSGATGELFF.